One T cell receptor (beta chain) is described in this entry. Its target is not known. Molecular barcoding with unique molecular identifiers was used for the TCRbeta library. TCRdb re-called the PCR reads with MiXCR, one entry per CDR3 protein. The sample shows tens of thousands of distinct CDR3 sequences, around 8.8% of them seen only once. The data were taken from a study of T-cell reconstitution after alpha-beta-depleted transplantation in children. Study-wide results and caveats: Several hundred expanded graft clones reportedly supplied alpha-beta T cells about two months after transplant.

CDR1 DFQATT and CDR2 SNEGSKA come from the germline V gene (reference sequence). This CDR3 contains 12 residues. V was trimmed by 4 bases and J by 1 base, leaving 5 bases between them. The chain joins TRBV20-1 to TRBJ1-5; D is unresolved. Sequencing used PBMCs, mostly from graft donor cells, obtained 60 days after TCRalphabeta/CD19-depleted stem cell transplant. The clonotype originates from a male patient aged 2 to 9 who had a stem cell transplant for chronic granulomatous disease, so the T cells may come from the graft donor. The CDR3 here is CSAKESNQPQHF. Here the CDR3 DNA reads TGCAGTGCTAAGGAGAGCAATCAGCCCCAGCATTTT.